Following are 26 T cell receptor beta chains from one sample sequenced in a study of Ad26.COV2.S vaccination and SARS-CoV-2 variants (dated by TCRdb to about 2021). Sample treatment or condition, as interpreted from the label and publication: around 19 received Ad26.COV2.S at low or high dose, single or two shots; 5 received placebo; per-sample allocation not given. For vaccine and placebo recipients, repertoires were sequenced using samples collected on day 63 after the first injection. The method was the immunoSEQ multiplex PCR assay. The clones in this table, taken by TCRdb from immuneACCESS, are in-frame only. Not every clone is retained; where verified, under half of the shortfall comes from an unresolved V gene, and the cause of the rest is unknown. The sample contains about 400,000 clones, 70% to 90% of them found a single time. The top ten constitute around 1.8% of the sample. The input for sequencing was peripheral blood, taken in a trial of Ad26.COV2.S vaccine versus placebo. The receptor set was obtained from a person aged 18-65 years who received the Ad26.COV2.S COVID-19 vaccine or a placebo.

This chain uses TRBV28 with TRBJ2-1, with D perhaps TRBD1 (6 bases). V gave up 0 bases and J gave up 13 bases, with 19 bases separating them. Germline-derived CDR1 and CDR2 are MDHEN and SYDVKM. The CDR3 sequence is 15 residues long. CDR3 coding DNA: TGTGCCAGCAGTTTATGGGCCCCTCAGGGGCTCCCTCAGTTCTTC. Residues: CASSLWAPQGLPQFF.

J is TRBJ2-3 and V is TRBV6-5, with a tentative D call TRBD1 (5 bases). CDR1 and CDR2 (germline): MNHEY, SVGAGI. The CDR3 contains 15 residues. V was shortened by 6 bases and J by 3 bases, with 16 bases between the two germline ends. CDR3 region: CASRPQGIPTDTQYF. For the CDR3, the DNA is TGTGCCAGCAGACCCCAGGGAATTCCGACAGATACGCAGTATTTT.

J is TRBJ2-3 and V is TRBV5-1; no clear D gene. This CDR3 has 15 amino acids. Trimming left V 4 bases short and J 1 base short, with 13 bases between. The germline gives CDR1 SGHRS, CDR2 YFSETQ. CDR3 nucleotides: TGCGCCAGCAGCCTTGACGCCTCTGGCACAGATACGCAGTATTTT. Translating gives CASSLDASGTDTQYF.

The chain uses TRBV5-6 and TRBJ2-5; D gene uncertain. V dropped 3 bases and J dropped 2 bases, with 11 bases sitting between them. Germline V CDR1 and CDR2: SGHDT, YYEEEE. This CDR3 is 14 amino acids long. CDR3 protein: CASSYDGGQETQYF. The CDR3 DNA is TGTGCCAGCAGCTATGACGGTGGACAAGAGACCCAGTACTTC.

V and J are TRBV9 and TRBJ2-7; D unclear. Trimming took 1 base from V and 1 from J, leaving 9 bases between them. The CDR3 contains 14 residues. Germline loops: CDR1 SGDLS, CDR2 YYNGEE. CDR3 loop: CASSVYDNSYEQYF. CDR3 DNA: TGTGCCAGCAGCGTATATGACAATTCCTACGAGCAGTACTTC.

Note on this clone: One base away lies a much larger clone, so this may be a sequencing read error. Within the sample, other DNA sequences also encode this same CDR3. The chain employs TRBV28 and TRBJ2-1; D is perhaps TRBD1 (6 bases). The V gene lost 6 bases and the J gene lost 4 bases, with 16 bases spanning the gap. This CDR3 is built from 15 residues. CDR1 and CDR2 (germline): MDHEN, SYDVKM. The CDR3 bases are TGTGCCAGCAGCACTGGACAGATAGAGTACAATGAGCAGTTCTTC. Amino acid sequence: CASSTGQIEYNEQFF.

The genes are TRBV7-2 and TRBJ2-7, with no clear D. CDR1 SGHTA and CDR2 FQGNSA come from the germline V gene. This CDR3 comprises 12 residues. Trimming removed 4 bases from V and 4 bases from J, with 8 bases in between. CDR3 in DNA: TGTGCCAGCAGCTCCGACACTTACGAGCAGTACTTC. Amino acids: CASSSDTYEQYF.

The DNA for the CDR3 is TGCGCCAGCAGTCCCCGGACTAGCGGGAGTGAGACCCAGTACTTC. This translates into CASSPRTSGSETQYF. The chain combines TRBV5-1 with TRBJ2-5; 13 nucleotides align to TRBD2. This CDR3 has 15 residues. Germline CDR1 is SGHRS and CDR2 is YFSETQ. Trimming cost V 5 bases and J 5 bases; bases outside gene matches: 6.

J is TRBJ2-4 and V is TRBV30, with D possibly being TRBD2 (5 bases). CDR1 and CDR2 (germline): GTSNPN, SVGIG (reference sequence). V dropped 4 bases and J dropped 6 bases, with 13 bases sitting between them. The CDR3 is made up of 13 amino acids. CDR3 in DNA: TGTGCCTGGAAGGAAAGGAGGACAAACATTCAGTACTTC. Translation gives CAWKERRTNIQYF.

The CDR3 bases are TGTGCCAGCAGCCTCTCGTCCCTAGCCAAAAACATTCAGTACTTC. Its protein product is CASSLSSLAKNIQYF. The chain employs TRBV28 and TRBJ2-4; no reliable D call. Germline CDR1 MDHEN, CDR2 SYDVKM. The length of the CDR3 is 15 residues. V shed 6 bases and J shed 0 bases, with 12 bases lying between them.

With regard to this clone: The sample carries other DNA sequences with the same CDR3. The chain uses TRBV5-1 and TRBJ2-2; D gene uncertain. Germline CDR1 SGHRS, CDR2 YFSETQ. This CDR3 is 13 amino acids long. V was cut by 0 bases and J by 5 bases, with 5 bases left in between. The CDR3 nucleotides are TGCGCCAGCAGCTTGGGGGGAACCGGGGAGCTGTTTTTT. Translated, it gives CASSLGGTGELFF. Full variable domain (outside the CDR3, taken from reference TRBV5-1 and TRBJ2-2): KAGVTQTPRYLIKTRGQQVTLSCSPISGHRSVSWYQQTPGQGLQFLFEYFSETQRNKGNFPGRFSGRQFSNSRSEMNVSTLELGDSALYLCASSLGGTGELFFGEGSRLTVL.

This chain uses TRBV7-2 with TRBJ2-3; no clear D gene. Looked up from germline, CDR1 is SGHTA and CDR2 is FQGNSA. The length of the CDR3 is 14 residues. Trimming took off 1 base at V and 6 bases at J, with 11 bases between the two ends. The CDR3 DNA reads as TGTGCCAGCAGCTTAGGGCTGAGTGCCGATACGCAGTATTTT. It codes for CASSLGLSADTQYF.

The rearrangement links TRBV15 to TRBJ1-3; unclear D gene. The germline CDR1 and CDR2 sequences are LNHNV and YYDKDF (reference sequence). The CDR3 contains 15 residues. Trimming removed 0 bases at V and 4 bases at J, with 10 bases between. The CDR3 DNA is TGTGCCACCAGCAGAGATGGTACTGCGGGAAACACCATATATTTT. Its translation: CATSRDGTAGNTIYF.

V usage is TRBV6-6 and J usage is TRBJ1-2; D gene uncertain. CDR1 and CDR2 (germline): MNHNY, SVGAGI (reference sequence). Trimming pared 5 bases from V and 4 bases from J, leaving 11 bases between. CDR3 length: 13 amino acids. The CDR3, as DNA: TGTGCCAGCAGTCGTGACCGACTCTATGGCTACACCTTC. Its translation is CASSRDRLYGYTF.

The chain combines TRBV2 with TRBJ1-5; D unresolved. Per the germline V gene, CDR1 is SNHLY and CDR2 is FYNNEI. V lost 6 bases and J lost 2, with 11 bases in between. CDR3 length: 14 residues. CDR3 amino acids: CASSLRTGNQPQHF. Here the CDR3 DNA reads TGTGCCAGCAGCCTCAGGACGGGCAATCAGCCCCAGCATTTT.

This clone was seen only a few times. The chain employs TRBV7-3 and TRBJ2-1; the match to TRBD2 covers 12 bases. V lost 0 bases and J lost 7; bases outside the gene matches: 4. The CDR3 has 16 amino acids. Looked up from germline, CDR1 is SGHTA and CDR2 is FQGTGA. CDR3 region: CASSLTGGLAGNEQFF. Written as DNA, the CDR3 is TGTGCCAGCAGCTTAACGGGAGGACTAGCGGGAAATGAGCAGTTCTTC.

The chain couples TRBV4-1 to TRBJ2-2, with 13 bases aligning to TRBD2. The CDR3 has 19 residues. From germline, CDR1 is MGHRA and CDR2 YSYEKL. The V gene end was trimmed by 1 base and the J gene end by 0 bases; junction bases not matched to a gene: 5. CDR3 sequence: CASSQAYGLAGANTGELFF. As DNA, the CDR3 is TGCGCCAGCAGCCAAGCTTACGGACTAGCGGGGGCGAACACCGGGGAGCTGTTTTTT.

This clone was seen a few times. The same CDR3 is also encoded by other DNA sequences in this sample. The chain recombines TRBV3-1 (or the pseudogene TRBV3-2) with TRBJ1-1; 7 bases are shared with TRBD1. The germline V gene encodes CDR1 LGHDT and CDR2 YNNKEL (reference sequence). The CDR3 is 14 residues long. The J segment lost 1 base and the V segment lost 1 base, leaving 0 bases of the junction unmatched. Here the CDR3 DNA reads TGTGCCAGCAGCCAAGGGACAGGGAACACTGAAGCTTTCTTT. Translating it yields CASSQGTGNTEAFF.

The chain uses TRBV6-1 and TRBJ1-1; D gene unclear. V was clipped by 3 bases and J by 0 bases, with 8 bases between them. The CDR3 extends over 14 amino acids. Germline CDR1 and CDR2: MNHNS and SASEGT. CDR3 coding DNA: TGTGCCAGCAGTGAGGTCAGAATGAACACTGAAGCTTTCTTT. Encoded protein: CASSEVRMNTEAFF.

The CDR3 spells CASNPPRRETQYF. The CDR3 nucleotides are TGTGCCAGCAACCCCCCTCGGCGGGAGACCCAGTACTTC. This chain uses TRBV28 with TRBJ2-5; D uncertain. Trimming took off 7 bases at V and 5 bases at J, with 14 bases between the two ends. The CDR3 covers 13 residues. Per germline, CDR1 MDHEN and CDR2 SYDVKM. Drawing the rest from reference TRBV28 and TRBJ2-5, the complete variable domain is DVKVTQSSRYLVKRTGEKVFLECVQDMDHENMFWYRQDPGLGLRLIYFSYDVKMKEKGDIPEGYSVSREKKERFSLILESASTNQTSMYLCASNPPRRETQYFGPGTRLLVL.

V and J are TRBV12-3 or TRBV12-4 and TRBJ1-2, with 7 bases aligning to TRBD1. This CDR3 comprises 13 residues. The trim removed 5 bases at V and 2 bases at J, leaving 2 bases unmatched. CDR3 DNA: TGTGCCAGCAGTCGACAGGGCAACTATGGCTACACCTTC. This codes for CASSRQGNYGYTF.

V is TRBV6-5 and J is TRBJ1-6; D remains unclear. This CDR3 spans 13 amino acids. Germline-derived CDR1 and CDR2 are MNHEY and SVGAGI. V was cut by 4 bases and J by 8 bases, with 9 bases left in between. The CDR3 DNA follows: TGTGCCAGCAGTTCGATGGTTGATTCACCCCTCCACTTT. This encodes CASSSMVDSPLHF.

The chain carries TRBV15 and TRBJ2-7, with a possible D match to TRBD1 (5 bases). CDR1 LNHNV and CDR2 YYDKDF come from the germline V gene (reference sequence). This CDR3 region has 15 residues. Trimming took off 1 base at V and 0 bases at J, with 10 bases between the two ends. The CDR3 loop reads CATSRGTRSSYEQYF. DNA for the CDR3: TGTGCCACCAGCAGAGGGACAAGGAGCTCCTACGAGCAGTACTTC.

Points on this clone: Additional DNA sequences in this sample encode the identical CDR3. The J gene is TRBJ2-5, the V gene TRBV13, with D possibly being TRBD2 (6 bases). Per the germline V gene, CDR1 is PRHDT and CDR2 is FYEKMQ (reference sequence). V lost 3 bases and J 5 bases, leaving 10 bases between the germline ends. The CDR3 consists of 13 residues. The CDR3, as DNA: TGTGCCAGCAGCTTGACTAGAGGGGAGACCCAGTACTTC. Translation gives CASSLTRGETQYF.

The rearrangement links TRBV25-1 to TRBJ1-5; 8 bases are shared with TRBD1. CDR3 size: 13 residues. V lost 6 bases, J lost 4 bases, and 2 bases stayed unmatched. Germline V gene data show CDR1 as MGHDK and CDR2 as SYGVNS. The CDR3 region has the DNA TGTGCCAGCAGCCAGGGGGCTAATCAGCCCCAGCATTTT. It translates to CASSQGANQPQHF.

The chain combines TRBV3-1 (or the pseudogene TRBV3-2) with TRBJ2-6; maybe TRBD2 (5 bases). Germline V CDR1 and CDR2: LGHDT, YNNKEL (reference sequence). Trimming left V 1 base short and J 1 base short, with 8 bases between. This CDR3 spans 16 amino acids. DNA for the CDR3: TGTGCCAGCAGCCAAGTATCGGGGTCTGGGGCCAACGTCCTGACTTTC. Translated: CASSQVSGSGANVLTF.